This TCR beta chain came from a study of neurological immune-mediated disorders. The making of cDNA relied on 5'RACE with 10-nucleotide random UMIs. TCRdb called the 5' RACE reads again in MiXCR, with one record for every CDR3 protein. The sample records under 85,000 distinct CDR3 sequences, 12% to 15% being singletons. The CDR3 is made up of 16 amino acids. V was shortened by 10 bases and J by 4 bases, with 23 bases between the two germline ends. CDR1 and CDR2 from the germline V gene are MDHEN and SYDVKM. This chain links TRBV28 with TRBJ2-1; D unclear. Sequencing input: PBMCs. This sequence was found in a woman aged 45-60 years in good health. CDR3 loop: CANSLSRRFTYNEQFF. Written as DNA, the CDR3 is TGTGCCAACAGCCTCTCTCGGCGCTTTACGTACAATGAGCAGTTCTTC.